This paragraph reports one T cell receptor beta chain. The target of this receptor is not known. No much larger clone exists at a distance of one base, and base qualities are not known. CDR3 length: 15 amino acids, cysteine to phenylalanine. Only the CDR3 region is kept as DNA, spanning 45 bases read in frame from base 1. V sheds 0 bases and J sheds 1 base, leaving 10 bases between their ends. CDR1 is given as SGHNT and CDR2 as YYREEE, both from the germline V gene (reference sequence). TCRbeta CDR3 regions were amplified from genomic DNA using the immunoSEQ Assay, a bias-controlled multiplex PCR. On the authors' methods: The number of nucleated cells in each sample was estimated from the amplification of reference gene primers within the assay. To quantify the absolute abundance of each unique TCRbeta CDR3 rearrangement, sequence reads were collapsed and filtered. Productive Simpson clonality was computed per sample as the square root of Simpson's diversity index over productive rearrangements. TCRdb limited this immuneACCESS table to in-frame rearrangements with V and J called. A share of clones is missing; checked studies link under half to unresolved V genes, and the rest is unexplained. That table gives V, J and clone size, and the DNA gave D and trimming. The sample yields around 250,000 clones; roughly 85% were counted once. The ten biggest clones cover 1.5% to 2% of the sample.

This entry belongs to a study of blood T cell repertoires in COVID-19 (TCRdb year 2020). Turning to the overall study: Collaborator samples came from the United States, Italy and Spain and covered acute and convalescent phases of COVID-19. The samples were drawn from the first 160 participants of the ongoing ImmuneRACE study and from 950 to 1,500 subjects provided by 6 global collaborators. The prospective study material was composed of cDNA or gDNA derived from T cells, B-cell-depleted T cells, or PBMCs. The repertoires were released in a freely available public database meant as a resource for research on the immune response to SARS-CoV-2. Deeply sampled blood TCRbeta repertoires from subjects exposed to, actively infected with, or recovered from COVID-19 were included in the dataset. Sample metadata almost always included a de-identified subject ID, COVID-19 status, age in years and sex. Where available, HLA class I and class II types were taken from metadata supplied by the sample provider and were not determined by assay-based typing.

Participants in the prospective study were enrolled through a virtual design, were aged about 18 to 90 years, and lived in about 25 United States geographic areas. In the prospective study, participants were assigned to cohorts based on the clinical history participants reported in a screening survey and a study questionnaire. For ImmuneRACE Cohort 3, a participant was defined as recovered based on two consecutive negative NP/OP PCR tests, clearance by a healthcare professional, or resolution of symptoms. In the prospective study, whole blood, serum and a nasopharyngeal or oropharyngeal swab were collected from each participant by mobile phlebotomists. Additional blood draws and questionnaires over an approximately 2-month period could optionally be provided by prospective study participants. Prospective study blood samples were shipped either frozen or at room temperature before DNA extraction.

What the study reported, not specific to this receptor: The quantity of clinical and demographic metadata differed by source and by participant and was supplied without curation.

Rearrangement joined TRBV5-4 to TRBJ1-1; tentative D gene TRBD1, with 5 bases matching. The source material was PBMCs or T cells enriched from blood (not recorded which). This clonotype was sampled from a woman aged 50 to 65 who had recovered from COVID-19. This receptor has the CDR3 CASSLDMQGNTEAFF. In nucleotide form, the sequence is TGTGCCAGCAGCTTGGATATGCAGGGGAACACTGAAGCTTTCTTT.